These 12 T cell receptor beta chains originate from one sample sequenced in a study of lymphopenia after photon versus proton radiotherapy (dated by TCRdb to about 2019). The library was made by the immunoSEQ multiplex PCR assay. Here the immuneACCESS table is served through TCRdb, limited to in-frame sequences with V and J called. Missing clones are a known gap in these copies; in checked studies unresolved V genes cover under half, and the rest lacks a known reason. The sample table shows tens of thousands of clones, and 80% to 95% are seen once. The ten largest clones represent approximately 14% of the sample. The sequencing here drew on peripheral blood, taken from a patient treated with photon-based radiotherapy. The receptors were sampled from a man aged 55 to 69 with cholangiocarcinoma.

DNA for the CDR3: TGTGCCAGCAACTCCATTCTGGTGGCGGACATTCAGTACTTC. Protein sequence: CASNSILVADIQYF. V and J are TRBV28 and TRBJ2-4; D not resolved. In germline, CDR1 is MDHEN, CDR2 SYDVKM. The V and J ends lost 7 bases and 8 bases respectively, with 18 bases between them. The CDR3 length is 14 residues. The entire variable domain, with the rest obtained from reference TRBV28 and TRBJ2-4, is as follows: DVKVTQSSRYLVKRTGEKVFLECVQDMDHENMFWYRQDPGLGLRLIYFSYDVKMKEKGDIPEGYSVSREKKERFSLILESASTNQTSMYLCASNSILVADIQYFGAGTRLSVL.

This chain joins TRBV5-1 and TRBJ2-1, with D possibly being TRBD2 (5 bases). V was cut by 4 bases and J by 7 bases, with 12 bases left in between. The CDR3 spans 13 residues. Germline V gene data show CDR1 as SGHRS and CDR2 as YFSETQ. The CDR3 DNA follows: TGCGCCAGCAGCGCGGACTCCCCAAATGAGCAGTTCTTC. Its translation is CASSADSPNEQFF.

This clone was found once. V gene TRBV6-5 combines with J gene TRBJ2-7; D uncertain. Looked up from germline, CDR1 is MNHEY and CDR2 is SVGAGI. This CDR3 contains 14 residues. V lost 6 bases, J lost 5 bases, and 17 bases lay in between. The CDR3 coding sequence is TGTGCCAGCAGCCCGACCGGCAGCCGTGACGAGCAGTACTTC. Protein sequence: CASSPTGSRDEQYF.

CDR3 region: CATRQGRTGELFF. The CDR3, as DNA: TGTGCCACAAGACAGGGCCGCACCGGGGAGCTGTTTTTT. This sequence joins TRBV19 and TRBJ2-2; TRBD1 matches at 7 bases. The V gene end was trimmed by 10 bases and the J gene end by 4 bases; junction bases not matched to a gene: 6. The CDR3 has 13 residues. Looked up from germline, CDR1 is LNHDA and CDR2 is SQIVND (reference sequence). The entire variable domain, with the rest obtained from reference TRBV19 and TRBJ2-2, is as follows: DGGITQSPKYLFRKEGQNVTLSCEQNLNHDAMYWYRQDPGQGLRLIYYSQIVNDFQKGDIAEGYSVSREKKESFPLTVTSAQKNPTAFYLCATRQGRTGELFFGEGSRLTVL.

The chain has TRBV21-1 and TRBJ2-5; TRBD1 is taken as the D call from the table, unchecked against the DNA. The assigned J gene may be wrong: the sequence end matches TRBJ2-7 better. TRBV21-1 is a pseudogene segment. The CDR3 consists of 15 residues. The CDR3 DNA is TGTGCCAGCAGCAAAAATCCAGGGGCAGGATACGAGCAGTACTTC. Translation gives CASSKNPGAGYEQYF.

The rearrangement uses TRBV27 and TRBJ1-5; D unclear. The CDR3 has 16 residues. CDR1 and CDR2 from the germline V gene are MNHEY and SMNVEV (reference sequence). Trimming cost V 0 bases and J 0 bases, with 9 bases left between them. The CDR3 region is CASSLSAYNSNQPQHF. CDR3 nucleotide sequence: TGTGCCAGCAGTTTATCGGCGTACAATAGCAATCAGCCCCAGCATTTT.

V and J are TRBV7-3 and TRBJ2-2; 8 nucleotides agree with TRBD2. The germline CDR1 and CDR2 sequences are SGHTA and FQGTGA. CDR3 length: 15 amino acids. With V trimmed by 5 bases and J by 4 bases, 6 bases remained unmatched. CDR3: CASSRSGGSTGELFF. In DNA form, the CDR3 reads TGTGCCAGCAGCCGGAGCGGGGGTAGCACCGGGGAGCTGTTTTTT.

Comments on this clone: The junction shows a germline mismatch at one end, possibly a read error. The chain has TRBV6-5 and TRBJ1-1; D is possibly TRBD1 (6 bases). Per germline, CDR1 MNHEY and CDR2 SVGAGI. The CDR3 length is 12 residues. The CDR3 coding sequence is TGTGTCAGCAGATCGGACAGTAGCGAAGCTTTCTTT. It is translated as CVSRSDSSEAFF.

The chain links TRBV10-2 to TRBJ2-3; D ambiguous. V was shortened by 3 bases and J by 0 bases, with 7 bases between the two germline ends. CDR1 WSHSY and CDR2 SAAADI come from the germline V gene. The CDR3 is 14 amino acids. The CDR3 spells CASSDVGSTDTQYF. The DNA of the CDR3 is TGCGCCAGCAGTGACGTGGGAAGCACAGATACGCAGTATTTT.

V gene TRBV11-3 combines with J gene TRBJ2-7, with 8 bases lining up with TRBD1. V lost 3 bases, J lost 5 bases, and 6 bases stayed unmatched. The CDR3 spans 14 residues. CDR1 is SGHNT and CDR2 is YENEEA in the germline V gene. Here the CDR3 DNA reads TGTGCCAGCAGCTTGGGACAGGCATCTGACGAGCAGTACTTC. Protein sequence: CASSLGQASDEQYF.

The chain carries TRBV19 and TRBJ2-2; the D gene is possibly TRBD1 (5 bases). This CDR3 has 14 residues. The V end lost 5 bases, the J end lost 0 bases, and 7 bases lay between the germline ends. Germline CDR1 reads LNHDA; CDR2 reads SQIVND (reference sequence). The CDR3 sequence is CASSDRPNTGELFF. The DNA for the CDR3 is TGTGCCAGTAGTGACAGACCGAACACCGGGGAGCTGTTTTTT.

This rearrangement joins TRBV6-5 to TRBJ2-1; 11 bases align to TRBD2. This CDR3 region has 14 residues. Germline lookup yields CDR1 MNHEY and CDR2 SVGAGI. V shed 6 bases, J shed 5 bases, and the junction held 3 bases outside the gene matches. The CDR3 protein is CASRLAGENNEQFF. In nucleotides, the CDR3 is TGTGCCAGCAGACTAGCGGGAGAGAACAATGAGCAGTTCTTC.